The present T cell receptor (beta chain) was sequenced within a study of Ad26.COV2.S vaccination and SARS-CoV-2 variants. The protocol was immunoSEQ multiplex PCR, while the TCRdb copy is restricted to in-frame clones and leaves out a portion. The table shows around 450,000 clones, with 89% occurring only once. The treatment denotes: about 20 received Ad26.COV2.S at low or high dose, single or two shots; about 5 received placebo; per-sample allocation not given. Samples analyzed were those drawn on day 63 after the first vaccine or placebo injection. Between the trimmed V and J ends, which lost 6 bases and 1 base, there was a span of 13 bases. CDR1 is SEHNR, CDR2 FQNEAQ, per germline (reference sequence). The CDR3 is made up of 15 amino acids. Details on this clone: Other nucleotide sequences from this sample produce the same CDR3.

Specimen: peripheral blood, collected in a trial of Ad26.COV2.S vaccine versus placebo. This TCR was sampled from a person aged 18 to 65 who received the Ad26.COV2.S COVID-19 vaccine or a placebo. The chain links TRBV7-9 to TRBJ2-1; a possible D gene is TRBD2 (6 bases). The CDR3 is CASSLSGTSYNEQFF. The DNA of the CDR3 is TGTGCCAGCAGTCTTTCCGGGACTTCCTACAATGAGCAGTTCTTC.